These 18 T cell receptor beta chains were sequenced from one sample in a study of blood T cell repertoires in COVID-19 (dated by TCRdb to about 2020). The library was generated by the immunoSEQ multiplex PCR assay. TCRdb mirrors the immuneACCESS table, restricted to in-frame sequences. Some clones are absent from its copies; in checked studies, under half trace to an unresolved V gene, and the reason for the others is unknown. The sample records fewer than 35,000 clones, roughly 85% of which are singletons. The ten largest account for 7.7% of the sample. Sequencing used peripheral blood. These TCRs come from a woman aged 50 to 60 with active COVID-19.

V is TRBV3-1 (or the pseudogene TRBV3-2) and J is TRBJ2-3; the D is unclear. The CDR3 is made up of 13 amino acids. Trimming stripped 6 bases from V and 3 bases from J, with 10 bases between. Germline values: CDR1 LGHDT, CDR2 YNNKEL (reference sequence). CDR3 DNA: TGTGCCAGCAGACCCCCTAGGACAGATACGCAGTATTTT. Translated: CASRPPRTDTQYF.

The CDR3 DNA sequence: TGTGCCAGCAGTTCACTTGCCAAAGGGAGGGACAATGAGCAGTTCTTC. It encodes CASSSLAKGRDNEQFF. The gene calls are TRBV28 and TRBJ2-1; TRBD2 agrees at 7 bases. Per the germline V gene, CDR1 is MDHEN and CDR2 is SYDVKM. J lost 5 bases, V lost 4 bases, and 11 bases had no gene match. The CDR3 runs 16 residues.

The J gene is TRBJ2-5, the V gene TRBV28, with a tentative D call TRBD1 (6 bases). Trimming pared 5 bases from V and 2 bases from J, leaving 12 bases between. Germline values: CDR1 MDHEN, CDR2 SYDVKM. The CDR3 sequence is 14 residues long. DNA for the CDR3: TGTGCCAGCAGTACCACAGGGCGGCAAGAGACCCAGTACTTC. Its protein product is CASSTTGRQETQYF.

The V gene is TRBV29-1, the J gene TRBJ1-2; 7 bases are a match to TRBD1. This CDR3 region has 14 residues. Germline loops: CDR1 SQVTM, CDR2 ANQGSEA. After removal of 1 base from V and 4 bases from J, the junction contained 6 bases not matched to a gene. CDR3 sequence reads: CSVEGIRGSYGYTF. CDR3 DNA sequence: TGCAGCGTTGAAGGTATCAGGGGGTCCTATGGCTACACCTTC.

The rearrangement links TRBV5-4 to TRBJ2-5, with a possible D match to TRBD2 (5 bases). CDR1 and CDR2 from the germline V gene are SGHNT and YYREEE (reference sequence). The germline V and J ends were trimmed by 0 bases and 2 bases, with 11 bases remaining between them. The length of the CDR3 is 15 residues. This CDR3 reads CASSLVGRLQETQYF. The DNA for the CDR3 is TGTGCCAGCAGCTTGGTAGGGAGACTACAAGAGACCCAGTACTTC.

V gene TRBV18 combines with J gene TRBJ2-5; D possibly corresponds to TRBD2 (5 bases). The CDR3 has 13 residues. The ends were cut back, 2 bases at V and 2 bases at J, with 6 bases in the middle. The germline V gene has CDR1 KGHSH and CDR2 LQKENI. The CDR3 coding sequence is TGTGCCAGCTCACCAGGCGGGCAAGAGACCCAGTACTTC. Protein product: CASSPGGQETQYF.

This sequence joins TRBV3-1 (or the pseudogene TRBV3-2) and TRBJ2-1; 15 bases map to TRBD2. CDR1 is LGHDT, CDR2 YNNKEL, per germline (reference sequence). The CDR3 runs to 17 residues. The V and J ends lost 4 bases and 3 bases, in that order; junction bases with no gene match: 4. The chain's CDR3 is CASSRTSGRANYNEQFF. The DNA of the CDR3 is TGTGCCAGCAGCCGGACTAGCGGGAGGGCCAACTACAATGAGCAGTTCTTC.

This sequence joins TRBV28 and TRBJ2-7, with D possibly TRBD2 on 6 matching bases. The V and J ends lost 10 bases and 3 bases respectively, with 10 bases between them. CDR1 and CDR2 (germline): MDHEN, SYDVKM. The CDR3 has 11 residues. CDR3 in amino acids: CAIGTVYEQYF. The CDR3 nucleotides read TGTGCCATAGGGACTGTCTACGAGCAGTACTTC.

V and J are TRBV7-8 and TRBJ2-7; 7 bases agree with TRBD2. J lost 3 bases, V lost 1 base, and 3 bases had no gene match. The CDR3 is made up of 14 amino acids. The germline V gene has CDR1 SGHVS and CDR2 FQNEAQ. The CDR3 sequence: CASSLVGGSYEQYF. The CDR3 DNA follows: TGTGCCAGCAGCTTAGTGGGGGGGAGCTACGAGCAGTACTTC.

This clone was found a few times. V is TRBV11-2 and J is TRBJ1-2; 8 bases line up with TRBD1. Trimming cost V 5 bases and J 2 bases; bases outside gene matches: 7. This CDR3 is built from 15 residues. CDR1 is SGHAT, CDR2 FQNNGV, per germline. CDR3: CASSPRTGLNYGYTF. In DNA, the CDR3 is TGTGCCAGCAGCCCCCGGACAGGGCTGAACTATGGCTACACCTTC.

CDR3 protein: CASSIGMAEYNEQFF. Here the CDR3 DNA reads TGTGCCAGTAGTATTGGTATGGCGGAGTACAATGAGCAGTTCTTC. J is TRBJ2-1 and V is TRBV19; D uncertain. The germline V and J ends were trimmed by 3 bases and 4 bases, with 13 bases remaining between them. The CDR3 totals 15 residues. From germline, CDR1 is LNHDA and CDR2 SQIVND (reference sequence).

The chain recombines TRBV10-3 with TRBJ2-2, with 10 bases that match TRBD1. The V gene's germline CDR1 is ENHRY and CDR2 SYGVKD. The V and J ends lost 5 bases and 3 bases, in that order; junction bases with no gene match: 6. The CDR3 runs to 16 residues. CDR3 residues: CAISPSGTGDTGELFF. Here the CDR3 DNA reads TGTGCCATCAGTCCCAGCGGGACAGGGGACACCGGGGAGCTGTTTTTT.

The genes are TRBV2 and TRBJ2-1; D gene ambiguous. V shed 5 bases and J shed 8 bases, with 19 bases lying between them. This CDR3 spans 15 amino acids. Germline loops: CDR1 SNHLY, CDR2 FYNNEI. This CDR3 reads CASSPLHYYGDEQFF. CDR3 nucleotides: TGTGCCAGCAGTCCTCTCCACTATTACGGCGATGAGCAGTTCTTC.

The count of this clone is one. The chain links TRBV5-1 to TRBJ1-6; possibly TRBD1 for D (6 bases). Trimming pared 1 base from V and 6 bases from J, leaving 11 bases between. This CDR3 is built from 15 residues. Germline assignment: CDR1 SGHRS and CDR2 YFSETQ. CDR3 DNA sequence: TGCGCCAGCAGCTTGCGCCCGGACAGTAATTCACCCCTCCACTTT. This codes for CASSLRPDSNSPLHF.

The chain carries TRBV6-5 and TRBJ2-7; 8 bases align to TRBD1. The CDR3 is 14 residues long. Losses at the gene ends were 4 bases for V and 0 bases for J; bases not matched to a gene: 2. Germline CDR1 reads MNHEY; CDR2 reads SVGAGI. The CDR3 DNA follows: TGTGCCAGCAGTTGGACAGGGAGCTCCTACGAGCAGTACTTC. Protein: CASSWTGSSYEQYF.

This clone was observed a few times. The genes are TRBV27 and TRBJ2-7; a possible D gene is TRBD2 (6 bases). Germline V gene sequence: CDR1 MNHEY, CDR2 SMNVEV (reference sequence). Trimming pared 10 bases from V and 7 bases from J, leaving 23 bases between. The CDR3 spans 14 residues. The CDR3 DNA reads as TGTGCCACCCTTGGGGGGTACAGACTTAGGGAGCAGTACTTC. Translation: CATLGGYRLREQYF.

The rearrangement joins TRBV5-1 to TRBJ2-1, with TRBD2 matching over 11 bases. J gave up 3 bases and V 4 bases, and 3 bases lay outside the gene matches. The CDR3 covers 15 residues. Germline V gene sequence: CDR1 SGHRS, CDR2 YFSETQ. The CDR3 spells CASSPGTSGYNEQFF. CDR3 nucleotides: TGCGCCAGCAGCCCCGGGACTAGCGGCTACAATGAGCAGTTCTTC.

This clone was picked up one time. The gene calls are TRBV5-1 and TRBJ1-4, with D hard to call. Germline CDR1 is SGHRS and CDR2 is YFSETQ. V lost 7 bases, J lost 4 bases, and 14 bases lay in between. This CDR3 has 14 amino acids. DNA for the CDR3: TGCGCCAGCCGGCCGACATCCAATAATGAAAAACTGTTTTTT. It specifies CASRPTSNNEKLFF.